This T cell receptor (beta chain) came from a study of cytomegalovirus exposure and HLA in healthy donors. The study's findings and limits: A later analysis associated 15,000 or so TCR beta sequences with HLA alleles at a 0.05 false discovery rate. It was likely that a cluster of highly shared sequence variants was a sequencing artifact.

Healthy individuals who donated bone marrow served as the donors. Of note for this clone: What it binds is unknown.

It was with 60 Vbeta and 13 Jbeta primers that the PCR ran. Sequencing used immunoSEQ multiplex PCR; TCRdb keeps in-frame clones, though not all of them. Of 150,000 to 200,000 clones detected, 70% to 80% appear once; the ten largest clones hold 1.5% to 2%. The TCR comes from a woman aged 50 to 60 in good health and CMV-seronegative. Material for sequencing was PBMCs.

CDR3 amino acids: CASSFGDRGLDEQFF. In DNA, the CDR3 is TGCGCCAGCAGCTTTGGTGACAGGGGGCTCGATGAGCAGTTCTTC. The V call is TRBV5-1, the J call TRBJ2-1; TRBD1 agrees at 10 bases. Germline V lookup: CDR1 SGHRS, CDR2 YFSETQ. This CDR3 comprises 15 residues. V was pared by 2 bases and J by 8 bases, with 7 bases of the junction left unmatched.